This T cell receptor (beta chain) derives from a study of T cells in localized non-small cell lung cancer. The study's findings and limits: Clonality peaked in uninvolved adjacent lung rather than tumor. Blood T cell density predicted longer survival; adjacent-lung clonality, shorter.

TCRdb's copy holds only in-frame clones and misses some; the assay was immunoSEQ multiplex PCR. This sample has over 20,000 clones; 91% occur once, and the top ten carry around 4%. For this clone: The target antigen is unknown.

The germline V gene has CDR1 SGHVS and CDR2 FQNEAQ. The trim removed 5 bases at V and 4 bases at J, leaving 6 bases unmatched. There are 15 residues in the CDR3. Sequencing was performed on peripheral blood, taken before any cancer treatment. The sequence derives from a female donor over 55 with stage II squamous cell lung carcinoma. The chain joins TRBV7-8 to TRBJ1-3; TRBD1 agrees at 9 bases. CDR3 in DNA: TGTGCCAGCAGCACGCCCGGGACAGGGGGAAACACCATATATTTT. Protein sequence: CASSTPGTGGNTIYF.